Listed here is a single TCR beta chain. The antigen remains unidentified. This record comes from a study of yellow fever vaccine responses in identical twins. Study observations and caveats: As reported, the vaccine T cell response of twins seemed partly convergent and partly personalized.

TCRdb reprocessed the RT-PCR reads with MiXCR, giving one entry per CDR3 protein. The sample includes approximately 3,500 distinct CDR3 sequences, 80% to 90% of them seen just once. This TCR was recovered from a woman between 18 and 30 years old who received the yellow fever vaccine. The sample was T cells from blood (PBMCs), unsorted or a sorted subset (not recorded which), taken before or after yellow fever vaccination (not recorded which).

CDR3: CASSQGGQGRAQYF. The CDR3 DNA sequence: TGTGCCAGCAGCCAAGGCGGACAGGGGCGGGCGCAGTATTTT. The chain couples TRBV3-1 to TRBJ2-3; 9 bases are a match to TRBD1. The CDR3 is 14 amino acids. Trimming removed 1 base from V and 10 bases from J; junction bases left unmatched: 6. Germline V gene sequence: CDR1 LGHDT, CDR2 YNNKEL (reference sequence).